This T cell receptor (beta chain) appears in the sequencing data of a study of long-term antiretroviral therapy in people with HIV (dated by TCRdb to 2022 to 2024). About the full investigation: The earliest samples were collected about a decade before the 2015 WHO recommendation for immediate ART, when ART was typically delayed until CD4 counts fell. A retrospective serial study tested whether changes in peripheral blood TRB repertoire composition and diversity were associated with ART initiation and durable HIV suppression. The cohort contributed under 200 cryopreserved PBMC samples from around 30 adults with confirmed HIV infection, collected serially over a mean of about six years (range 1-12). Of the 30 or so participants with HIV, ten to eleven were female. No cross-contamination during QIAcube processing was seen in test extractions of a monoclonal T-cell line run alongside a few dozen polyclonal samples.

Study-wide conclusions, independent of this receptor: Inferences about post-ART repertoire changes are limited because no data were available on ART adherence, viral resistance or therapy changes. Starting ART was linked to a significant rise in TRB diversity, yet even with long-term ART the diversity remained significantly lower than in transplant donor controls. The samples span the years 2004 to 2017, and the ART regimens used at that time may not be as effective as current regimens. Expanded TRB clones identified before ART initiation dominated the repertoire at all time points, although this dominance fluctuated and declined in many PLHIV after ART. Owing to limited PBMC availability, only the TCR beta chain was sequenced, without alpha chain pairing. Because pre-ART samples had limited cell numbers, profiling was done on unsorted PBMC rather than on sorted CD4+ and CD8+ T cells. HIV repertoires had narrower CDR3 length ranges than controls, and the network structure suggested an antigen-experienced repertoire that shifted only slightly toward naive after ART.

Participants were included only if at least one PBMC sample before ART initiation and at least two post-ART samples were available. All participants with HIV were treated in the United States of America. Before DNA extraction, cryopreserved samples containing about 1-11 million PBMC were thawed and washed. At the time of the earliest PBMC sample, participants with HIV were aged between about 23 and 54 years. PBMC samples from each participant spanned 1-4 timepoints before ART initiation and 2-8 timepoints after ART initiation, with a median of 7 samples. For every participant, serial HIV viral load, CD4+ T-cell count, ART history and demographic data were obtained. Using a Qiagen kit on a QIAcube, genomic DNA was extracted from unsorted PBMC, with samples processed in batches of 12. Sequencing of the TRB variable region was done with the immunoSEQ hsTCRB v3.0 assay at survey level resolution. The target sequencing depth for TRB was roughly 40,000-50,000 T-cell genomes per sample. Pooled TRB libraries were sequenced on an Illumina MiSeq with a v3 150-cycle kit. The authors' pipeline ran thus. Repertoire analysis was performed in R inside a reproducible Nextflow workflow that covered QC, data transformation and analysis. Custom analyses were implemented in LymphoSeq2, an R package for AIRR-Seq data exploration. A few samples that produced fewer than 5000 total TRB sequences were removed, so 150 to 200 HIV repertoires were analyzed. Of the 188 retained HIV repertoires, 59 were collected before and around 130 after ART initiation. Repertoires were downsampled to 5000 TRB nucleotide sequences, and summary statistics were averaged over 100 downsampling iterations. The analysis kept only TRB sequences whose CDR3 regions were at least seven amino acids long. A Shannon entropy-derived clonality score and the Gini coefficient were used to measure diversity. In the repertoire networks, any two of the top 5000 CDR3 amino acid sequences were connected whenever the two sequences differed by an edit distance of one. For TRB CDR3 amino acid sequences, antigen specificity groups and MHC restriction were predicted with GLIPH2. Known CMV, EBV, HIV or tissue antigen associations were flagged by matching CDR3 amino acid sequences against VDJdb and McPAS-TCR. Pre-ART, post-ART and control groups were compared with Wilcoxon signed-rank tests and Holm-Bonferroni correction. TCRdb re-hosts the immuneACCESS table, in-frame sequences only. Its copies lack some clones; in the studies checked, an unresolved V gene accounts for under half of them, and the cause for the rest is not known. Clonal size and the V and J genes are those of that table, whereas D and trimming came from the DNA. The table for this sample lists 20,000 to 25,000 clones; roughly 88% of them were counted only once. Jointly, the top ten make up around 9.5% of the sample.

Worth noting for this clone: The target of this receptor is not known. Within one base of it there is no much larger clone, and no base qualities were kept.

The germline V gene provides CDR1 MDHEN and CDR2 SYDVKM. The CDR3 starts with the cysteine, ends with the phenylalanine, and has 21 residues. Only CDR3 DNA remains: 63 bases, in frame from the first base. V loses 2 bases, J loses 0 bases, and the germline ends lie 23 bases apart. The source was unsorted PBMCs, collected 1.2 years after starting antiretroviral therapy. This sequence originates from a woman between 35 and 50 years old with HIV. The chain links TRBV28 with TRBJ2-6; the D region possibly corresponds to TRBD2 (5 bases align). The CDR3 is CASSLGRSGVTGSSGANVLTF. DNA sequence: TGTGCCAGCAGTTTAGGTCGTTCTGGGGTGACGGGAAGCTCTGGGGCCAACGTCCTGACTTTC. The CDR3 plus the reference TRBV28 and TRBJ2-6 genes for the other parts give the full variable domain: DVKVTQSSRYLVKRTGEKVFLECVQDMDHENMFWYRQDPGLGLRLIYFSYDVKMKEKGDIPEGYSVSREKKERFSLILESASTNQTSMYLCASSLGRSGVTGSSGANVLTFGAGSRLTVL.